This entry lists 3 T cell receptor beta chains sequenced from one sample in a study of blood T cell repertoires in COVID-19. Sequencing was performed with immunoSEQ multiplex PCR; in TCRdb, only in-frame clones are kept and a portion is missing. The sample lists under 500,000 clones; 70% to 90% were seen once. The sequencing sample was made of PBMCs or T cells enriched from blood (not recorded which). The receptors here all came from a woman younger than 30 with acute COVID-19.

This chain connects TRBV5-8 to TRBJ1-4; weak D call: TRBD1 (6 bases). Trimming removed 0 bases from V and 3 bases from J, with 12 bases in between. The CDR3 is 16 residues long. Germline CDR1 is SGHTS and CDR2 is YDEGEE. The CDR3 DNA sequence: TGTGCCAGCAGCTTGGAACGGGGGGCGTCTAATGAAAAACTGTTTTTT. This codes for CASSLERGASNEKLFF.

The chain combines TRBV2 with TRBJ1-1, with a tentative D call TRBD1 (6 bases). From germline, CDR1 is SNHLY and CDR2 FYNNEI. This CDR3 has 13 amino acids. V was cut by 6 bases and J by 4 bases, with 12 bases left in between. The CDR3 reads CASRKTGSTEAFF. The DNA for the CDR3 is TGTGCCAGCAGGAAAACAGGGAGCACTGAAGCTTTCTTT.

The rearrangement uses TRBV18 and TRBJ1-4, with 7 bases that match TRBD1. CDR1 and CDR2 (germline): KGHSH, LQKENI. Trimming removed 1 base from V and 12 bases from J; junction bases left unmatched: 8. The CDR3 contains 14 residues. CDR3: CASSPQNPGGELFF. The CDR3 DNA is TGTGCCAGCTCACCACAAAATCCAGGGGGAGAACTGTTTTTT.